The 23 T cell receptor beta chains below were found in one sample sequenced in a study of technical replicates of blood from a few donors. Profiling relied on immunoSEQ multiplex PCR, and the TCRdb table lists in-frame clones only, not all of them. The sample has more than 90,000 clones, around 95% seen once. Sequencing was done on a sample of T cells isolated from PBMCs. Source of these receptors: a human donor in good health.

V usage is TRBV7-9 and J usage is TRBJ1-5; a possible D gene is TRBD1 (6 bases). This CDR3 has 16 residues. CDR1 is SEHNR and CDR2 is FQNEAQ in the germline V gene (reference sequence). Trimming removed 5 bases at V and 2 bases at J, with 16 bases between. CDR3 residues: CASSGPQGGGNQPQHF. Written as DNA, the CDR3 is TGTGCCAGCAGCGGACCACAGGGTGGGGGCAATCAGCCCCAGCATTTT.

The rearrangement joins TRBV4-1 to TRBJ2-1; possibly TRBD1 for D (6 bases). Germline CDR1 MGHRA, CDR2 YSYEKL. The V gene lost 9 bases and the J gene lost 6 bases, with 18 bases spanning the gap. The CDR3 loop spans 14 amino acids. The CDR3 region is CASSSSGTINEQFF. The CDR3 DNA reads TGCGCCAGTTCGTCATCCGGGACAATCAATGAGCAGTTCTTC.

The chain combines TRBV5-1 with TRBJ2-1, with D tentatively TRBD2 (5 bases). From germline, CDR1 is SGHRS and CDR2 YFSETQ. V lost 2 bases, J lost 8 bases, and 11 bases lay in between. The CDR3 spans 13 residues. The CDR3 coding sequence is TGCGCCAGCAGCTTCGGTGGGAGCTATGAGCAGTTCTTC. This translates into CASSFGGSYEQFF.

The rearrangement joins TRBV5-6 to TRBJ1-1; no clear D gene. Looked up from germline, CDR1 is SGHDT and CDR2 is YYEEEE. Trimming cost V 0 bases and J 8 bases, with 11 bases left between them. The CDR3 is 13 amino acids. The chain's CDR3 is CASSLGSELEAFF. CDR3 DNA: TGTGCCAGCAGCTTGGGTAGTGAGTTAGAAGCTTTCTTT.

The chain recombines TRBV19 with TRBJ1-1, with a possible D match to TRBD1 (5 bases). This CDR3 is built from 15 residues. In germline, CDR1 is LNHDA, CDR2 SQIVND (reference sequence). V was shortened by 10 bases and J by 6 bases, with 24 bases between the two germline ends. The CDR3 sequence: CATSWGGSDGAEAFF. The DNA for the CDR3 is TGTGCCACCTCCTGGGGGGGTAGCGATGGCGCTGAAGCTTTCTTT.

The V and J genes are TRBV6-5 and TRBJ2-1; 8 bases agree with TRBD2. V lost 5 bases and J lost 4; bases outside the gene matches: 7. Per the germline V gene, CDR1 is MNHEY and CDR2 is SVGAGI. The CDR3 runs 15 residues. The CDR3 DNA reads TGTGCCAGCAGTAACGGGAGGGGCTGGTACAATGAGCAGTTCTTC. Protein sequence: CASSNGRGWYNEQFF.

This clone appeared a single time. The rearrangement joins TRBV19 to TRBJ2-1, with D possibly matching TRBD1 (5 bases). There are 12 residues in the CDR3. Between the trimmed V and J ends, which lost 6 bases and 4 bases, there was a span of 7 bases. Germline lookup yields CDR1 LNHDA and CDR2 SQIVND (reference sequence). The chain's CDR3 is CASRQGYNEQFF. CDR3 nucleotides: TGTGCCAGTAGGCAGGGATACAATGAGCAGTTCTTC. Supplemented by reference TRBV19 and TRBJ2-1, the full variable domain reads DGGITQSPKYLFRKEGQNVTLSCEQNLNHDAMYWYRQDPGQGLRLIYYSQIVNDFQKGDIAEGYSVSREKKESFPLTVTSAQKNPTAFYLCASRQGYNEQFFGPGTRLTVL.

V and J are TRBV7-6 and TRBJ2-7; 9 positions agree with TRBD1. The germline V gene has CDR1 SGHVS and CDR2 FNYEAQ. With 1 base clipped from V and 2 bases from J, the junction kept 6 bases outside the gene matches. The CDR3 consists of 16 residues. The CDR3 DNA reads as TGTGCCAGCAGCTTAGACACGGGACAGGGTACCTACGAGCAGTACTTC. This translates into CASSLDTGQGTYEQYF.

The CDR3 DNA follows: TGCAGCGTTGACAGGACAGGGGGTGGGAAACTGTTTTTT. Its protein product is CSVDRTGGGKLFF. This chain joins TRBV29-1 and TRBJ1-4; 10 bases line up with TRBD1. Germline CDR1 reads SQVTM; CDR2 reads ANQGSEA. CDR3 length: 13 residues. V lost 3 bases, J lost 11 bases, and 6 bases stayed unmatched.

This chain uses TRBV5-1 with TRBJ1-6; 8 positions agree with TRBD1. This CDR3 spans 15 amino acids. CDR1 and CDR2 from the germline V gene are SGHRS and YFSETQ. V dropped 0 bases and J dropped 9; count of bases not matched to a gene: 5. The CDR3 here is CASSLVDRVSSPLHF. The CDR3 DNA follows: TGCGCCAGCAGCTTGGTGGACAGGGTTTCTTCACCCCTCCACTTT.

The rearrangement links TRBV10-1 to TRBJ2-7; tentatively, D is TRBD2 (6 bases). Between the trimmed V and J ends, which lost 2 bases and 3 bases, there was a span of 14 bases. The V gene's germline CDR1 is WNHNN and CDR2 SYGVQD (reference sequence). This CDR3 region has 15 residues. The DNA for the CDR3 is TGCGCCAGCAGTGAGCCCGGGGGAGCCAACTACGAGCAGTACTTC. It specifies CASSEPGGANYEQYF.

The rearrangement uses TRBV5-8 and TRBJ2-1; no reliable D call. CDR3 length: 16 residues. V was clipped by 6 bases and J by 10 bases, with 26 bases between them. Germline V gene data show CDR1 as SGHTS and CDR2 as YDEGEE. The DNA for the CDR3 is TGTGCCAGCACCACAAGCCCTAGTTCATCCCCCGAGGAGCAGTTCTTC. It encodes CASTTSPSSSPEEQFF. Looking up the rest from reference TRBV5-8 and TRBJ2-1 gives the full variable domain: EAGVTQSPTHLIKTRGQQATLRCSPISGHTSVYWYQQALGLGLQFLLWYDEGEERNRGNFPPRFSGRQFPNYSSELNVNALELEDSALYLCASTTSPSSSPEEQFFGPGTRLTVL.

The V and J genes are TRBV5-4 and TRBJ2-5, with 10 positions matching TRBD1. This CDR3 has 15 residues. CDR1 and CDR2 from the germline V gene are SGHNT and YYREEE (reference sequence). After removal of 3 bases from V and 5 bases from J, the junction contained 7 bases not matched to a gene. Written as DNA, the CDR3 is TGTGCCAGCAGCTACCGACAGGGGGCTGGGGAGACCCAGTACTTC. Its translation: CASSYRQGAGETQYF.

The chain has TRBV5-1 and TRBJ1-4, with a possible D match to TRBD1 (5 bases). Germline loops: CDR1 SGHRS, CDR2 YFSETQ. The CDR3 totals 14 residues. Between the trimmed V and J ends, which lost 1 base and 7 bases, there was a span of 11 bases. CDR3 bases: TGCGCCAGCAGCTTGCCGGGGGGAGGTGAAAAACTGTTTTTT. Its translation is CASSLPGGGEKLFF.

This rearrangement joins TRBV19 to TRBJ1-1; 7 positions match TRBD1. After removal of 7 bases from V and 4 bases from J, the junction contained 6 bases not matched to a gene. Germline V gene data show CDR1 as LNHDA and CDR2 as SQIVND (reference sequence). This CDR3 has 13 amino acids. DNA for the CDR3: TGTGCCAGTACCTCGACAGGGAGCACTGAAGCTTTCTTT. Residues: CASTSTGSTEAFF.

This sequence joins TRBV5-6 and TRBJ2-7, with D tentatively TRBD2 (6 bases). V lost 0 bases, J lost 7 bases, and 17 bases lay in between. The germline gives CDR1 SGHDT, CDR2 YYEEEE. The CDR3 spans 15 residues. The CDR3 bases are TGTGCCAGCAGCTTGGGGGGGGTCCGCCCTTTAGAGCAGTACTTC. It yields the protein CASSLGGVRPLEQYF.

This chain links TRBV7-9 with TRBJ2-1; 14 nucleotides agree with TRBD2. Germline CDR1 reads SEHNR; CDR2 reads FQNEAQ (reference sequence). V gave up 4 bases and J gave up 6 bases; unmatched junction bases: 2. This CDR3 region has 15 residues. The CDR3 sequence is CASSSGLAGGNEQFF. In DNA form, the CDR3 reads TGTGCCAGCAGCTCCGGACTAGCGGGAGGCAATGAGCAGTTCTTC.

This chain links TRBV19 with TRBJ2-7, with a weak D call TRBD1 (6 bases). CDR1 and CDR2 (germline): LNHDA, SQIVND (reference sequence). The CDR3 is 17 residues long. V was pared by 5 bases and J by 3 bases, with 23 bases between. The CDR3 protein is CASSPARTGPDLYEQYF. The DNA of the CDR3 is TGTGCCAGTAGTCCCGCCCGAACAGGGCCGGATCTCTACGAGCAGTACTTC.

This chain links TRBV5-4 with TRBJ2-5; weak D call: TRBD1 (5 bases). The V end was cut by 2 bases, the J end by 3 bases, with 8 bases between. Germline CDR1 SGHNT, CDR2 YYREEE (reference sequence). The CDR3 spans 13 residues. Written as DNA, the CDR3 is TGTGCCAGCAGCTTAACAGGAAAAGAGACCCAGTACTTC. It translates to CASSLTGKETQYF. Supplemented by reference TRBV5-4 and TRBJ2-5, the full variable domain reads ETGVTQSPTHLIKTRGQQVTLRCSSQSGHNTVSWYQQALGQGPQFIFQYYREEENGRGNFPPRFSGLQFPNYSSELNVNALELDDSALYLCASSLTGKETQYFGPGTRLLVL.

The rearrangement uses TRBV6-5 and TRBJ2-7; 7 bases match TRBD2. J lost 4 bases, V lost 0 bases, and 3 bases had no gene match. The CDR3 runs to 14 residues. Germline CDR1 is MNHEY and CDR2 is SVGAGI. The chain's CDR3 is CASSYSRTSYEQYF. The CDR3 nucleotides read TGTGCCAGCAGTTACTCGAGGACTAGTTACGAGCAGTACTTC.

The J gene is TRBJ1-1, the V gene TRBV14, with 7 bases lining up with TRBD1. Germline assignment: CDR1 SGHDN and CDR2 FVKESK. Trimming removed 1 base from V and 4 bases from J; junction bases left unmatched: 3. This CDR3 is built from 14 residues. CDR3 amino acids: CASSQANRGTEAFF. In nucleotides, the CDR3 is TGTGCCAGCAGCCAAGCCAACAGGGGCACTGAAGCTTTCTTT.

This clone showed up just a few times. The chain recombines TRBV4-1 with TRBJ2-1, with 8 bases that match TRBD2. With 1 base clipped from V and 4 bases from J, the junction kept 3 bases outside the gene matches. The CDR3 is made up of 15 amino acids. CDR1 and CDR2 (germline): MGHRA, YSYEKL. This chain's CDR3 is CASSQGAGVYNEQFF. CDR3 coding DNA: TGCGCCAGCAGCCAAGGAGCGGGAGTTTACAATGAGCAGTTCTTC.

This chain uses TRBV4-1 with TRBJ2-1; 10 bases are a match to TRBD2. Per the germline V gene, CDR1 is MGHRA and CDR2 is YSYEKL. V lost 4 bases and J lost 5; bases outside the gene matches: 5. The CDR3 is 15 amino acids. CDR3 sequence: CASSPGLAEHNEQFF. DNA for the CDR3: TGCGCCAGCAGCCCCGGACTAGCGGAACACAATGAGCAGTTCTTC.